One T cell receptor beta chain is described in this entry. The source of the sample is a study of blood T cells in healthy people across ages. The second PCR ran roughly 7 to 11 cycles with a sample-barcoded 5' primer and J-beta primers. TCRdb recomputed calls from the 5' RACE reads with MiXCR, one row per CDR3 protein. The profile covers some 930,000 distinct CDR3 sequences, with just under 30% appearing a single time and 10% to 13% taken by the ten largest. Germline assignment: CDR1 LNHNV and CDR2 YYDKDF (reference sequence). There are 14 residues in the CDR3. The V and J ends lost 0 bases and 7 bases respectively, with 9 bases between them. Separately, the same data were catalogued under a study of T cells of mothers and their children. As that study records: Overlap in related mother-child pairs always slightly exceeded unrelated pairs, never significantly.

The chain combines TRBV15 with TRBJ2-2; D is possibly TRBD2 (5 bases). This clonotype was obtained from a woman between 35 and 50 years old in good health. The material sequenced was blood. The CDR3 is CATSRDRSGGELFF. Written as DNA, the CDR3 is TGTGCCACCAGCAGAGATCGGAGCGGCGGGGAGCTGTTTTTT. Using reference TRBV15 and TRBJ2-2 for the parts outside the CDR3, the full variable domain is DAMVIQNPRYQVTQFGKPVTLSCSQTLNHNVMYWYQQKSSQAPKLLFHYYDKDFNNEADTPDNFQSRRPNTSFCFLDIRSPGLGDTAMYLCATSRDRSGGELFFGEGSRLTVL.